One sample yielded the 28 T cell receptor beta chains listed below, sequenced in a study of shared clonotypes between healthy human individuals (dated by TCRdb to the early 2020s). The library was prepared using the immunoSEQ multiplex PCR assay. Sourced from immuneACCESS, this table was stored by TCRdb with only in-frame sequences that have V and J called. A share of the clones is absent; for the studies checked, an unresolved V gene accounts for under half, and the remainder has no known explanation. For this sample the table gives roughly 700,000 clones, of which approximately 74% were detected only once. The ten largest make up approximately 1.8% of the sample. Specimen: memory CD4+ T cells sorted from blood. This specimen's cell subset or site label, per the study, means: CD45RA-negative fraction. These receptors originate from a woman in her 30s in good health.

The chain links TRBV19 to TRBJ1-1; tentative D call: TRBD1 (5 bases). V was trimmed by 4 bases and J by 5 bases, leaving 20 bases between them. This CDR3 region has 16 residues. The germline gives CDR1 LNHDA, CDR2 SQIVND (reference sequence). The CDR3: CASSTTRGGRGTEAFF. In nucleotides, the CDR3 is TGTGCCAGTAGTACCACGAGGGGAGGGCGGGGGACTGAAGCTTTCTTT.

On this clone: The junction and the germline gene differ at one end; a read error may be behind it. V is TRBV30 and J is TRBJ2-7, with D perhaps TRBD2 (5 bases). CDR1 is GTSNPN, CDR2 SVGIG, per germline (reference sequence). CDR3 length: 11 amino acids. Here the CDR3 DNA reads TGTGCCTGGAGTGTAACAGACTACGAGCACTTC. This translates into CAWSVTDYEHF.

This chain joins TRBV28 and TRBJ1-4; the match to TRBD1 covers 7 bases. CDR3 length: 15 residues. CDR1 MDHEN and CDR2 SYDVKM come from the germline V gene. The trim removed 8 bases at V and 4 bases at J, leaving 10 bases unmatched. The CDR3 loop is CASYTQGENNEKLFF. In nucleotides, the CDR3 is TGTGCCAGCTACACTCAGGGGGAAAATAATGAAAAACTGTTTTTT.

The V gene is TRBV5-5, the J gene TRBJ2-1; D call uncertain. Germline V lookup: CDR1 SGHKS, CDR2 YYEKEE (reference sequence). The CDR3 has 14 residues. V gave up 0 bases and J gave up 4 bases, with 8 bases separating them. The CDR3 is CASSLDWLYNEQFF. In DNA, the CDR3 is TGTGCCAGCAGCTTGGACTGGTTGTACAATGAGCAGTTCTTC. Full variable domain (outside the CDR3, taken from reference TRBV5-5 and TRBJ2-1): DAGVTQSPTHLIKTRGQQVTLRCSPISGHKSVSWYQQVLGQGPQFIFQYYEKEERGRGNFPDRFSARQFPNYSSELNVNALLLGDSALYLCASSLDWLYNEQFFGPGTRLTVL.

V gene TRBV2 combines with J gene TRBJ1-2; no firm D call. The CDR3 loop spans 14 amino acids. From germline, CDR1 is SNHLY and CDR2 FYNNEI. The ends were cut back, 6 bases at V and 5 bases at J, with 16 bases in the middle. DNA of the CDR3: TGTGCCAGCAGCCGCGTCCCTGATCTATATGGCTACACCTTC. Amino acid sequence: CASSRVPDLYGYTF. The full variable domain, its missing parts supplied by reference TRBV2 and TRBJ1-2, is EPEVTQTPSHQVTQMGQEVILRCVPISNHLYFYWYRQILGQKVEFLVSFYNNEISEKSEIFDDQFSVERPDGSNFTLKIRSTKLEDSAMYFCASSRVPDLYGYTFGSGTRLTVV.

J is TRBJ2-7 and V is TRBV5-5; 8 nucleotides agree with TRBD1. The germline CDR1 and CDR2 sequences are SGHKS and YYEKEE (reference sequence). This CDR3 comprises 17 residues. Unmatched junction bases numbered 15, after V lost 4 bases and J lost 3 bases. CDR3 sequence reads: CASSITGTGYTVYEQYF. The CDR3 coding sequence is TGTGCCAGCAGCATAACCGGGACAGGCTACACAGTCTACGAGCAGTACTTC. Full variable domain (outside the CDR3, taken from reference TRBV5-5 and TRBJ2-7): DAGVTQSPTHLIKTRGQQVTLRCSPISGHKSVSWYQQVLGQGPQFIFQYYEKEERGRGNFPDRFSARQFPNYSSELNVNALLLGDSALYLCASSITGTGYTVYEQYFGPGTRLTVT.

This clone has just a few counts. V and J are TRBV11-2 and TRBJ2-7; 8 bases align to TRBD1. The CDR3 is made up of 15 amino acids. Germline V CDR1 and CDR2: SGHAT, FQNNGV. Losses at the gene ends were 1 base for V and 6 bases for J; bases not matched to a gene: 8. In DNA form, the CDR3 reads TGTGCCAGCAGCTTAGTGAGGGCAGGGGGCATCGAGCAGTACTTC. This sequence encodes CASSLVRAGGIEQYF.

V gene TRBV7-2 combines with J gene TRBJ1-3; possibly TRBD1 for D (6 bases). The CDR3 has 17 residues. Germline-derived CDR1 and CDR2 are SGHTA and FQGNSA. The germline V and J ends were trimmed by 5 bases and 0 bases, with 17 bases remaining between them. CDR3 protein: CASSPTGGAYSGNTIYF. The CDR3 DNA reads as TGTGCCAGCAGCCCAACCGGGGGCGCTTACTCTGGAAACACCATATATTTT.

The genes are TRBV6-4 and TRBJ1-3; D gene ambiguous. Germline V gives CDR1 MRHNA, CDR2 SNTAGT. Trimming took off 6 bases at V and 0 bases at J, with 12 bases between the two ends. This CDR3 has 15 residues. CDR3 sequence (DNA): TGTGCCAGCAGCAAAAGTTGGAACTCTGGAAACACCATATATTTT. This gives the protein CASSKSWNSGNTIYF.

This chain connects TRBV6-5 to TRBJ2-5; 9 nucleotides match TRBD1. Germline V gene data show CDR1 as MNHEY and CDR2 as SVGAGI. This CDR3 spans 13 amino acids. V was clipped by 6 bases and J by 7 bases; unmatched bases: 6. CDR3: CASRTQGAWTQYF. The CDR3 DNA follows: TGTGCCAGCAGGACACAGGGGGCGTGGACCCAGTACTTC.

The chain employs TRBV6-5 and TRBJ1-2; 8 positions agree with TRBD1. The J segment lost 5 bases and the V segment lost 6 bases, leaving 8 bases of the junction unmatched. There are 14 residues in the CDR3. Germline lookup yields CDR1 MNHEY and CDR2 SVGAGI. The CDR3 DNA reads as TGTGCCAGCAGACGCGGAACAGGGGGATATGGCTACACCTTC. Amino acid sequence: CASRRGTGGYGYTF.

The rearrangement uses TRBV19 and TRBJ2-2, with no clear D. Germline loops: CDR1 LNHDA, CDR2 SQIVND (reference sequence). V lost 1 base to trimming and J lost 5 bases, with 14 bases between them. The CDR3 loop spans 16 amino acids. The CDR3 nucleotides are TGTGCCAGTAGTATAGGGGCCAGCATGGGGACCGGGGAGCTGTTTTTT. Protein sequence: CASSIGASMGTGELFF.

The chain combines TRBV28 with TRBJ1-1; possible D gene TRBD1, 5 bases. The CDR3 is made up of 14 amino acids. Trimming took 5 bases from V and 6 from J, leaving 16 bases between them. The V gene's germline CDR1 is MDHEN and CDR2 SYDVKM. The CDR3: CASSPGAPGAEAFF. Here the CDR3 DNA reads TGTGCCAGCAGTCCTGGGGCGCCCGGCGCTGAAGCTTTCTTT. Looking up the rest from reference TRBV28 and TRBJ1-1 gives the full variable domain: DVKVTQSSRYLVKRTGEKVFLECVQDMDHENMFWYRQDPGLGLRLIYFSYDVKMKEKGDIPEGYSVSREKKERFSLILESASTNQTSMYLCASSPGAPGAEAFFGQGTRLTVV.

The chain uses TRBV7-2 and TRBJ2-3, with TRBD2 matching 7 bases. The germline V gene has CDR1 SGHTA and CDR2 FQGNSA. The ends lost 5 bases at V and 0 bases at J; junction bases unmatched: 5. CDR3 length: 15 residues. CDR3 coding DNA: TGTGCCAGCAGCGTGGGACTACCGAGCACAGATACGCAGTATTTT. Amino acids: CASSVGLPSTDTQYF.

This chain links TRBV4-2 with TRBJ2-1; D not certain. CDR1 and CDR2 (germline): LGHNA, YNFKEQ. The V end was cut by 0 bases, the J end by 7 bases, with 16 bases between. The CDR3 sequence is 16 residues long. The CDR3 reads CASSQDHTWSMNEQFF. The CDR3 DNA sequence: TGTGCCAGCAGCCAAGATCATACTTGGAGTATGAATGAGCAGTTCTTC.

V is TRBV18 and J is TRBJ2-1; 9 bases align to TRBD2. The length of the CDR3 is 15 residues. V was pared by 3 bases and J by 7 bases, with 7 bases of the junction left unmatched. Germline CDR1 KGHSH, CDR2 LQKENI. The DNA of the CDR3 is TGTGCCAGCTCACCCCTTAGCGGGAGCAATAATGAGCAGTTCTTC. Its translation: CASSPLSGSNNEQFF. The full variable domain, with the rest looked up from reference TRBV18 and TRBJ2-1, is NAGVMQNPRHLVRRRGQEARLRCSPMKGHSHVYWYRQLPEEGLKFMVYLQKENIIDESGMPKERFSAEFPKEGPSILRIQQVVRGDSAAYFCASSPLSGSNNEQFFGPGTRLTVL.

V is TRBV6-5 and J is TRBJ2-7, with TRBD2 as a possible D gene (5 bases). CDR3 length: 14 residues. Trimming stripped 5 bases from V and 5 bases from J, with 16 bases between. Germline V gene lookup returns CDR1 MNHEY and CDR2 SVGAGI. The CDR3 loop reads CASSLDTVSDEQYF. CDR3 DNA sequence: TGTGCCAGCAGTCTAGATACGGTTAGCGACGAGCAGTACTTC.

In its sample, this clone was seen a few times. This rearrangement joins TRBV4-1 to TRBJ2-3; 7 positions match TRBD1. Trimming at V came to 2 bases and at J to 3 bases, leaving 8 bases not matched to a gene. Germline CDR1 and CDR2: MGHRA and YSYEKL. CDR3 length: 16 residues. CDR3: CASSQRRQGLTDTQYF. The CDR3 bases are TGCGCCAGCAGCCAACGAAGACAGGGTCTAACAGATACGCAGTATTTT.

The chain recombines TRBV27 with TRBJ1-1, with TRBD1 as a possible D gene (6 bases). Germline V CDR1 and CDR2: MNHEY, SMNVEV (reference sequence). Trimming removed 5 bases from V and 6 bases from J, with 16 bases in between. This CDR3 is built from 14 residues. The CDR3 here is CASSMTGRRAEAFF. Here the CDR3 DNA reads TGTGCCAGCAGTATGACAGGTCGGAGGGCTGAAGCTTTCTTT.

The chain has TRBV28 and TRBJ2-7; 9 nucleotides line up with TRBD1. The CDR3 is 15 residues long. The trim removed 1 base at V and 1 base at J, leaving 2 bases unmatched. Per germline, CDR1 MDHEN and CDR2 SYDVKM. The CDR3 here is CASSLYGTGSYEQYF. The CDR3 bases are TGTGCCAGCAGTTTATACGGGACAGGGTCCTACGAGCAGTACTTC.

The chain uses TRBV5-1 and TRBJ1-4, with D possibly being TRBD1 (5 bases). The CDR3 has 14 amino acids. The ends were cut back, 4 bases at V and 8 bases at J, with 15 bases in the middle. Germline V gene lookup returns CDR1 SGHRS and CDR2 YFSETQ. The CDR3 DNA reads TGCGCCAGCAGCACCGGGACCTTGGGGGAAAAACTGTTTTTT. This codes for CASSTGTLGEKLFF.

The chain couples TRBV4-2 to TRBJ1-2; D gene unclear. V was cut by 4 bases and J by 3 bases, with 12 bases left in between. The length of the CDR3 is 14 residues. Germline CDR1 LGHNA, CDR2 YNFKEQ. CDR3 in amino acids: CASSPRTEDYGYTF. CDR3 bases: TGTGCCAGCAGCCCTCGGACCGAGGACTATGGCTACACCTTC.

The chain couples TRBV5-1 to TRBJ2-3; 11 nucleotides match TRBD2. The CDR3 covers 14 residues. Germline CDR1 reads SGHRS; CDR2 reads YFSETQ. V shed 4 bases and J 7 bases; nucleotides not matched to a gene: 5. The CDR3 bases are TGCGCCAGCAGCCACGGGACTAGCGGCAATACGCAGTATTTT. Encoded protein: CASSHGTSGNTQYF.

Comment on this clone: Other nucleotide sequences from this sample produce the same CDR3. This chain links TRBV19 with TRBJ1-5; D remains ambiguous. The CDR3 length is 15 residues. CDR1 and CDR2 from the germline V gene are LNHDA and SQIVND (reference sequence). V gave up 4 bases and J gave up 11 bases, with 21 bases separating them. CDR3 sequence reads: CASSTPEGWSGSQHF. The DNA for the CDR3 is TGTGCCAGTAGTACCCCAGAGGGATGGTCCGGATCCCAGCATTTT.

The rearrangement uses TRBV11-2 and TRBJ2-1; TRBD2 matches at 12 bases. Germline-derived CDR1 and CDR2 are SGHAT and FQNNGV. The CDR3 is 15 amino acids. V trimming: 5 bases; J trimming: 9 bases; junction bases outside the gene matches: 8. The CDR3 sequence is CASSPGLAGNREQFF. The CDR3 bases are TGTGCCAGCAGCCCAGGACTAGCGGGGAACCGTGAGCAGTTCTTC.

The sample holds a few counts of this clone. CDR3 nucleotides: TGTGCCAGCAGCTTAGTTTGGAAAGCGAACACTGAAGCTTTCTTT. It translates to CASSLVWKANTEAFF. The chain uses TRBV11-3 and TRBJ1-1; D is uncertain. V was shortened by 1 base and J by 1 base, with 10 bases between the two germline ends. Germline CDR1 reads SGHNT; CDR2 reads YENEEA. CDR3 length: 15 residues. Variable domain in full (rest from reference TRBV11-3 and TRBJ1-1): EAGVVQSPRYKIIEKKQPVAFWCNPISGHNTLYWYLQNLGQGPELLIRYENEEAVDDSQLPKDRFSAERLKGVDSTLKIQPAELGDSAVYLCASSLVWKANTEAFFGQGTRLTVV.

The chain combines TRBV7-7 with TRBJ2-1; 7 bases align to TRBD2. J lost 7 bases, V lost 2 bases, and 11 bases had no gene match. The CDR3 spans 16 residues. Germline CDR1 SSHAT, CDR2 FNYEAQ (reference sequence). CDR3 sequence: CASSLNPGRVGNEQFF. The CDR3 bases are TGTGCCAGCAGCTTAAACCCGGGGAGGGTGGGGAATGAGCAGTTCTTC.

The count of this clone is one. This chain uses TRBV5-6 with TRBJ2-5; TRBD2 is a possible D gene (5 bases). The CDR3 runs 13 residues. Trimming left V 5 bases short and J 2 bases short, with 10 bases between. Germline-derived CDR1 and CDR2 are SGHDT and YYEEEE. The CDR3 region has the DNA TGTGCCAGCAGTTGGGAGCGGCAAGAGACCCAGTACTTC. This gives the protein CASSWERQETQYF.